The 14 T cell receptor beta chains in this list originate from one sample, sequenced in a study of cytomegalovirus exposure and HLA in healthy donors. The primer mix had 60 Vbeta and 13 Jbeta primers. This table comes from immunoSEQ multiplex PCR, and its TCRdb copy is limited to in-frame clones, with some not included. Altogether under 150,000 clones are present, about 79% being singletons, with the ten largest covering roughly 2.8%. The material sequenced was PBMCs. The source is a male donor in good health and CMV-seronegative.

The chain employs TRBV4-1 and TRBJ1-1; no firm D call. The CDR3 runs to 15 residues. The V end was cut by 1 base, the J end by 6 bases, with 15 bases between. The germline V gene encodes CDR1 MGHRA and CDR2 YSYEKL. As DNA, the CDR3 is TGCGCCAGCAGCCAAGTGGTAACTGTCATGGCTGAAGCTTTCTTT. It translates to CASSQVVTVMAEAFF.

This sequence joins TRBV2 and TRBJ2-1, with 9 bases lining up with TRBD1. J lost 6 bases, V lost 3 bases, and 6 bases had no gene match. CDR3 size: 15 residues. Germline V gene data show CDR1 as SNHLY and CDR2 as FYNNEI. The CDR3 here is CASSDTGTGSNEQFF. DNA for the CDR3: TGTGCCAGCAGTGATACCGGGACAGGGTCCAATGAGCAGTTCTTC.

The V call is TRBV9, the J call TRBJ2-3; D may be TRBD2 (6 bases). This CDR3 contains 17 residues. Germline V gene sequence: CDR1 SGDLS, CDR2 YYNGEE. V lost 3 bases and J 0 bases, leaving 17 bases between the germline ends. CDR3 DNA: TGTGCCAGCAGCGCCCGGTGGAGTAGCGGTAGCACAGATACGCAGTATTTT. This translates into CASSARWSSGSTDTQYF. Full variable domain (outside the CDR3, taken from reference TRBV9 and TRBJ2-3): DSGVTQTPKHLITATGQRVTLRCSPRSGDLSVYWYQQSLDQGLQFLIQYYNGEERAKGNILERFSAQQFPDLHSELNLSSLELGDSALYFCASSARWSSGSTDTQYFGPGTRLTVL.

The V and J genes are TRBV7-9 and TRBJ2-2; 7 bases match TRBD1. V dropped 4 bases and J dropped 4; count of bases not matched to a gene: 9. The CDR3 spans 16 residues. Germline CDR1 and CDR2: SEHNR and FQNEAQ (reference sequence). The CDR3 sequence is CASSSGQKSVTGELFF. The CDR3 bases are TGTGCCAGCAGCTCGGGACAGAAATCGGTCACCGGGGAGCTGTTTTTT.

V usage is TRBV5-1 and J usage is TRBJ1-5, with 8 bases that match TRBD1. The CDR3 extends over 15 amino acids. V dropped 4 bases and J dropped 3; count of bases not matched to a gene: 6. In germline, CDR1 is SGHRS, CDR2 YFSETQ. The DNA of the CDR3 is TGCGCCAGCAGCCCGAGGACAGGGTCCAATCAGCCCCAGCATTTT. Amino acid sequence: CASSPRTGSNQPQHF.

The genes are TRBV5-1 and TRBJ2-7, with 7 bases aligning to TRBD1. The junction had 5 bases not matched to a gene; V was cut back by 4 bases and J by 4 bases. Germline lookup yields CDR1 SGHRS and CDR2 YFSETQ. This CDR3 has 13 amino acids. CDR3 in amino acids: CASSPGQRYEQYF. In DNA form, the CDR3 reads TGCGCCAGCAGCCCGGGACAGAGGTACGAGCAGTACTTC.

The chain is built from TRBV18 and TRBJ2-1; TRBD1 is a possible D gene (5 bases). From germline, CDR1 is KGHSH and CDR2 LQKENI. The length of the CDR3 is 14 residues. V lost 4 bases and J lost 7, with 14 bases in between. Here the CDR3 DNA reads TGTGCCAGCTCACGCTCCACAGGAAGGAATGAGCAGTTCTTC. It specifies CASSRSTGRNEQFF.

The chain carries TRBV7-9 and TRBJ1-2; tentative D call: TRBD1 (6 bases). This CDR3 is 12 amino acids long. V was clipped by 5 bases and J by 8 bases, with 12 bases between them. Germline values: CDR1 SEHNR, CDR2 FQNEAQ (reference sequence). For the CDR3, the DNA is TGTGCCAGCAGCCTTCAGGGGTACGGCTACACCTTC. This sequence encodes CASSLQGYGYTF.

The chain joins TRBV9 to TRBJ2-1; possible D gene TRBD1, 6 bases. Germline V gene data show CDR1 as SGDLS and CDR2 as YYNGEE. This CDR3 has 15 residues. Trimming took off 2 bases at V and 6 bases at J, with 15 bases between the two ends. Written as DNA, the CDR3 is TGTGCCAGCAGCGTGGGGGTCTGGACAGCCAATGAGCAGTTCTTC. Amino acid sequence: CASSVGVWTANEQFF.

The chain carries TRBV25-1 and TRBJ1-1; 10 bases map to TRBD1. The germline V gene encodes CDR1 MGHDK and CDR2 SYGVNS. The CDR3 sequence is 17 residues long. V lost 7 bases, J lost 0 bases, and 11 bases stayed unmatched. DNA for the CDR3: TGTGCCAGCACCGCCGGGACAGGGGTTTCTCTGAACACTGAAGCTTTCTTT. Translation: CASTAGTGVSLNTEAFF.

V and J are TRBV7-9 and TRBJ2-3, with TRBD2 identical over 15 bases. The junction had 4 bases not matched to a gene; V was cut back by 1 base and J by 8 bases. The CDR3 consists of 16 residues. The germline CDR1 and CDR2 sequences are SEHNR and FQNEAQ (reference sequence). The CDR3 protein is CASSLGTSGGAATQYF. CDR3 DNA sequence: TGTGCCAGCAGCTTAGGGACTAGCGGGGGGGCCGCTACGCAGTATTTT. The full variable domain, in which reference TRBV7-9 and TRBJ2-3 provide the parts outside the CDR3, is DTGVSQNPRHKITKRGQNVTFRCDPISEHNRLYWYRQTLGQGPEFLTYFQNEAQLEKSRLLSDRFSAERPKGSFSTLEIQRTEQGDSAMYLCASSLGTSGGAATQYFGPGTRLTVL.

CDR3 in DNA: TGTGCCAGCAGCAAGACCGGGACAGGGGGCCTCGGTACACCAAACACTGAAGCTTTCTTT. Its protein product is CASSKTGTGGLGTPNTEAFF. This chain uses TRBV9 with TRBJ1-1; 12 bases match TRBD1. The germline V gene has CDR1 SGDLS and CDR2 YYNGEE. V was pared by 4 bases and J by 2 bases, with 18 bases of the junction left unmatched. The CDR3 has 20 residues.

This chain joins TRBV5-6 and TRBJ1-5; TRBD1 matches 7 bases. The germline gives CDR1 SGHDT, CDR2 YYEEEE. This CDR3 is built from 17 residues. After removal of 4 bases from V and 10 bases from J, the junction contained 20 bases not matched to a gene. The CDR3 DNA reads as TGTGCCAGCAGCCCAGAACCGAACAGGGGACCTTTGATACCCCAGCATTTT. Translation gives CASSPEPNRGPLIPQHF.

This clone has only a few counts. The gene calls are TRBV14 and TRBJ1-1, with D possibly being TRBD1 (5 bases). Trimming pared 5 bases from V and 1 base from J, leaving 8 bases between. This CDR3 spans 13 amino acids. Per the germline V gene, CDR1 is SGHDN and CDR2 is FVKESK. The CDR3 DNA is TGTGCCAGCAGCAGTCAGGGGAACACTGAAGCTTTCTTT. Its protein product is CASSSQGNTEAFF.